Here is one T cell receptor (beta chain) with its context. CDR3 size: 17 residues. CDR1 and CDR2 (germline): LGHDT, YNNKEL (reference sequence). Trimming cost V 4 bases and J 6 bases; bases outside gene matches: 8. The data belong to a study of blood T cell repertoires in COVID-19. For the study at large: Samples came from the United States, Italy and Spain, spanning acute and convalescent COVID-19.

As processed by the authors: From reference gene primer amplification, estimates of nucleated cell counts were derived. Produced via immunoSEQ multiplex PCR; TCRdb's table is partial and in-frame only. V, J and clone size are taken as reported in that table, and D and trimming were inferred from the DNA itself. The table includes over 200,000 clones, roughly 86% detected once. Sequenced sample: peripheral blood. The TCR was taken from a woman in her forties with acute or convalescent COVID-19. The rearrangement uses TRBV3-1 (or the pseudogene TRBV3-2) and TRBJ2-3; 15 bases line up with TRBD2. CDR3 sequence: CASSPRTSGGAGDTQYF. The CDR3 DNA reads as TGTGCCAGCAGCCCTAGGACTAGCGGGGGGGCCGGCGATACGCAGTATTTT.